This T cell receptor beta chain was profiled in a study of blood T cell repertoires in COVID-19. Overall study: From the United States, Italy and Spain came samples of acute and convalescent COVID-19. T cells, B-cell-depleted T cells, or PBMCs provided the cDNA or gDNA that served as material.

Authors' data handling: By means of reference gene primer amplification, nucleated cell counts were estimated. Clones were read by immunoSEQ multiplex PCR, and TCRdb kept only the in-frame ones, dropping some. V and J calls and clone size come straight from that table; D and trimming were deduced from the DNA. This sample carries 130,000 to 150,000 clones, approximately 80% of them seen once, and the ten largest clones take approximately 3.5%. CDR3 length: 15 residues. In germline, CDR1 is SGDLS, CDR2 YYNGEE. V lost 3 bases, J lost 7 bases, and 8 bases stayed unmatched. V is TRBV9 and J is TRBJ2-1; TRBD1 aligns across 9 bases. Sequenced: peripheral blood. This TCR was sampled from a man aged 65 to 85 who had recovered from COVID-19. CDR3 protein: CASSASGTGYNEQFF. DNA of the CDR3: TGTGCCAGCAGCGCGTCTGGGACAGGGTATAATGAGCAGTTCTTC.